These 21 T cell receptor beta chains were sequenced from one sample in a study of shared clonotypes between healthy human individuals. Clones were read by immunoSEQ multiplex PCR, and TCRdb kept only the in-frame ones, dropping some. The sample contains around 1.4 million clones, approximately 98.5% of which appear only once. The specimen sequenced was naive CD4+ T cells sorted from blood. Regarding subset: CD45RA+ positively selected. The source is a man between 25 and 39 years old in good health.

CDR3 DNA sequence: TGTGCCAGCAGGCCGGGACTAGCGACTCACTACGAGCAGTACTTC. This translates into CASRPGLATHYEQYF. The chain has TRBV6-5 and TRBJ2-7, with TRBD2 matching over 10 bases. The CDR3 covers 15 residues. Germline V gives CDR1 MNHEY, CDR2 SVGAGI. Losses at the gene ends were 6 bases for V and 3 bases for J; bases not matched to a gene: 8.

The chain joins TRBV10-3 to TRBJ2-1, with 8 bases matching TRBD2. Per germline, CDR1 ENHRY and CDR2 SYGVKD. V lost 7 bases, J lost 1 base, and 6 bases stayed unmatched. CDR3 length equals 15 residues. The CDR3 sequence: CAIKSSGESYNEQFF. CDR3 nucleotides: TGTGCCATCAAGAGTAGCGGGGAGTCCTACAATGAGCAGTTCTTC.

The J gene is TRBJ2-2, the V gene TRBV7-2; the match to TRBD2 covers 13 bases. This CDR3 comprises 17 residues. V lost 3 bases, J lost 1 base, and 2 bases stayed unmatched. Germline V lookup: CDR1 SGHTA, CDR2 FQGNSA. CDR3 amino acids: CASSLRTSGGNTGELFF. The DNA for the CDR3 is TGTGCCAGCAGCTTGCGGACTAGCGGGGGGAACACCGGGGAGCTGTTTTTT.

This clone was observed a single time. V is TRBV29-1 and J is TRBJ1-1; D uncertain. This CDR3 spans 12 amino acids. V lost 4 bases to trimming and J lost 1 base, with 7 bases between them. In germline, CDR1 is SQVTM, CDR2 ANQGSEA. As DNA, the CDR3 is TGCAGCGTTGTAAGGGAGAACACTGAAGCTTTCTTT. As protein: CSVVRENTEAFF.

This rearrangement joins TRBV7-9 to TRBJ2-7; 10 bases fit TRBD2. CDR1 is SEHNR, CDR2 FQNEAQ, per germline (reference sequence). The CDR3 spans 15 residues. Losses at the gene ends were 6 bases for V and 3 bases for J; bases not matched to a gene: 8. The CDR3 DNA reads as TGTGCCAGCAGTAAACTAGCGGGAATTAGCTACGAGCAGTACTTC. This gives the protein CASSKLAGISYEQYF.

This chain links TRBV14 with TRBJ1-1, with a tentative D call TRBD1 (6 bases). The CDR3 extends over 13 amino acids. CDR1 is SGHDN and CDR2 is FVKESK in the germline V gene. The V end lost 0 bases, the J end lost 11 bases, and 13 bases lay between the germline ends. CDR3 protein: CASSQDLGAGAFF. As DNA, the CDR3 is TGTGCCAGCAGCCAAGATCTGGGGGCGGGGGCTTTCTTT.

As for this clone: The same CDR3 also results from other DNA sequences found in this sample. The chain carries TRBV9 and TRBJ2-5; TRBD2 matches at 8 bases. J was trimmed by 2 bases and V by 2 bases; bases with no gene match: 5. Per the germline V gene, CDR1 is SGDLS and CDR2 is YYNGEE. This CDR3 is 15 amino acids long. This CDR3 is CASSVSSGLQETQYF. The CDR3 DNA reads TGTGCCAGCAGCGTTTCTAGCGGGCTACAAGAGACCCAGTACTTC.

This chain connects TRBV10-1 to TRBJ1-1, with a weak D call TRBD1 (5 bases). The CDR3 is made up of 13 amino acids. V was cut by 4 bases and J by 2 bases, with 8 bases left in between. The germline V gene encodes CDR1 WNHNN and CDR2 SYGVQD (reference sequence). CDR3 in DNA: TGCGCCAGCAGTGGACAGATCAACACTGAAGCTTTCTTT. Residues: CASSGQINTEAFF.

CDR3 in DNA: TGTGCCAGCATGCTACGGACAGGGACAGATACGCAGTATTTT. As protein: CASMLRTGTDTQYF. The rearrangement links TRBV6-1 to TRBJ2-3, with TRBD1 matching over 8 bases. Per germline, CDR1 MNHNS and CDR2 SASEGT. There are 14 residues in the CDR3. V was pared by 7 bases and J by 3 bases, with 6 bases of the junction left unmatched.

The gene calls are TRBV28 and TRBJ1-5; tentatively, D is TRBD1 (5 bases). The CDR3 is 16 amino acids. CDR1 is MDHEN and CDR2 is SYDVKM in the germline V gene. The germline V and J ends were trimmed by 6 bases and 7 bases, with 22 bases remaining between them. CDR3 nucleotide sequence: TGTGCCAGCAGACTCTCATCTCAGGGTTTCGGACAGCCCCAGCATTTT. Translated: CASRLSSQGFGQPQHF.

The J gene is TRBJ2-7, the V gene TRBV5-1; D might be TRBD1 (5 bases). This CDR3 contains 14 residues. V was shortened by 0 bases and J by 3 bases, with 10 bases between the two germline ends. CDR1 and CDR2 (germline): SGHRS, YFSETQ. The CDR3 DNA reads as TGCGCCAGCAGCTTGGACACGACAGTCTACGAGCAGTACTTC. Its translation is CASSLDTTVYEQYF. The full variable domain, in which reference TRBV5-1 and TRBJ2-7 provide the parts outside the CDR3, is KAGVTQTPRYLIKTRGQQVTLSCSPISGHRSVSWYQQTPGQGLQFLFEYFSETQRNKGNFPGRFSGRQFSNSRSEMNVSTLELGDSALYLCASSLDTTVYEQYFGPGTRLTVT.

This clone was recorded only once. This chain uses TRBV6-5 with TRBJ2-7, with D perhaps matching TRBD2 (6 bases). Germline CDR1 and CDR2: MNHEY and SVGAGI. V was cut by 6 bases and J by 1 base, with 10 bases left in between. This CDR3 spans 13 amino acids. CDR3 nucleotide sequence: TGTGCCAGCAGCCGCGGGGCTTCCTACGAGCAGTACTTC. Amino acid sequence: CASSRGASYEQYF.

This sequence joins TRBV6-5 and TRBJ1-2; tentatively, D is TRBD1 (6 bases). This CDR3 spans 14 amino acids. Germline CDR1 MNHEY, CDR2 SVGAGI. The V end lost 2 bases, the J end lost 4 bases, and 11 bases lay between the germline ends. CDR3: CASSYAGVGYGYTF. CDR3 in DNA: TGTGCCAGCAGTTACGCAGGGGTCGGCTATGGCTACACCTTC.

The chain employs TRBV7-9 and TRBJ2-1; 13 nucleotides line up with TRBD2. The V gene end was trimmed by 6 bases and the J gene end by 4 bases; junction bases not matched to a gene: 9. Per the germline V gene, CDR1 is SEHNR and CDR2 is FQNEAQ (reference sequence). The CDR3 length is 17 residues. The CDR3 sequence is CASSPGGLAGKYNEQFF. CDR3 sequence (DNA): TGTGCCAGCAGTCCTGGGGGACTAGCGGGAAAGTACAATGAGCAGTTCTTC. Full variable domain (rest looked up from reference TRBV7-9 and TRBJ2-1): DTGVSQNPRHKITKRGQNVTFRCDPISEHNRLYWYRQTLGQGPEFLTYFQNEAQLEKSRLLSDRFSAERPKGSFSTLEIQRTEQGDSAMYLCASSPGGLAGKYNEQFFGPGTRLTVL.

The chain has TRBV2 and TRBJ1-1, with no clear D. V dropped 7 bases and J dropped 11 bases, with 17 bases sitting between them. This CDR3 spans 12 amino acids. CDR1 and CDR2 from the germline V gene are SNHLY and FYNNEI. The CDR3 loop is CASNIRRAEAFF. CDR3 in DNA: TGTGCCAGCAACATTAGACGGGCGGAGGCTTTCTTT. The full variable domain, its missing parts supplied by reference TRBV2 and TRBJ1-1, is EPEVTQTPSHQVTQMGQEVILRCVPISNHLYFYWYRQILGQKVEFLVSFYNNEISEKSEIFDDQFSVERPDGSNFTLKIRSTKLEDSAMYFCASNIRRAEAFFGQGTRLTVV.

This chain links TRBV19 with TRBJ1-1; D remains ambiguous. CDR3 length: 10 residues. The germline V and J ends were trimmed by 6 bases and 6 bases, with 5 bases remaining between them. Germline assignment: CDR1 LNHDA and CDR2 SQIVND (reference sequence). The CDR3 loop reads CASSQPEAFF. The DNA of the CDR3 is TGTGCCAGTAGCCAACCTGAAGCTTTCTTT.

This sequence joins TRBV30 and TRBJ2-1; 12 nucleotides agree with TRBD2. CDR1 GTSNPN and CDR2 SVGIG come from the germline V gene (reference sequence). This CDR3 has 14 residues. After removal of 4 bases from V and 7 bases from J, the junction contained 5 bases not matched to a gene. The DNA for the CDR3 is TGTGCCTGGAAGACTAGCGGGAGTTTTAATGAGCAGTTCTTC. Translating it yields CAWKTSGSFNEQFF.

The CDR3 nucleotides read TGTGCCAGCTCACCTACCTCTCGGACGGGGAGCACAGATACGCAGTATTTT. As protein: CASSPTSRTGSTDTQYF. The chain carries TRBV18 and TRBJ2-3, with D possibly being TRBD2 (5 bases). The length of the CDR3 is 17 residues. V lost 3 bases and J lost 0, with 16 bases in between. The germline CDR1 and CDR2 sequences are KGHSH and LQKENI.

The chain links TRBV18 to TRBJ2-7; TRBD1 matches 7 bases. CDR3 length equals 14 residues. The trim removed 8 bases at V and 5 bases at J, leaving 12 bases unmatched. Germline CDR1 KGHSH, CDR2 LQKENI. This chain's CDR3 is CASQSGTVRHEQYF. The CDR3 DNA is TGTGCCAGCCAATCCGGGACAGTTCGCCACGAGCAGTACTTC. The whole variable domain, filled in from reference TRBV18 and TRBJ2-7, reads NAGVMQNPRHLVRRRGQEARLRCSPMKGHSHVYWYRQLPEEGLKFMVYLQKENIIDESGMPKERFSAEFPKEGPSILRIQQVVRGDSAAYFCASQSGTVRHEQYFGPGTRLTVT.

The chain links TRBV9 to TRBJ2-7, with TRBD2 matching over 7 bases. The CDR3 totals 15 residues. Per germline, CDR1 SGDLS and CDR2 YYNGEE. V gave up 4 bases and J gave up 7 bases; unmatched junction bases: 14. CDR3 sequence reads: CASSLEREGPWEQYF. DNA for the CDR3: TGTGCCAGCAGCCTCGAGAGGGAGGGCCCGTGGGAGCAGTACTTC.

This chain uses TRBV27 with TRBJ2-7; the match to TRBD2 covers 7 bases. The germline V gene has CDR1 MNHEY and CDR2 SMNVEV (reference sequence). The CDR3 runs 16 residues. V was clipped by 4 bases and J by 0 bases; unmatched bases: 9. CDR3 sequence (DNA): TGTGCCAGCAGTTCCGCGGGAGCCTACCGCTCCTACGAGCAGTACTTC. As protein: CASSSAGAYRSYEQYF.